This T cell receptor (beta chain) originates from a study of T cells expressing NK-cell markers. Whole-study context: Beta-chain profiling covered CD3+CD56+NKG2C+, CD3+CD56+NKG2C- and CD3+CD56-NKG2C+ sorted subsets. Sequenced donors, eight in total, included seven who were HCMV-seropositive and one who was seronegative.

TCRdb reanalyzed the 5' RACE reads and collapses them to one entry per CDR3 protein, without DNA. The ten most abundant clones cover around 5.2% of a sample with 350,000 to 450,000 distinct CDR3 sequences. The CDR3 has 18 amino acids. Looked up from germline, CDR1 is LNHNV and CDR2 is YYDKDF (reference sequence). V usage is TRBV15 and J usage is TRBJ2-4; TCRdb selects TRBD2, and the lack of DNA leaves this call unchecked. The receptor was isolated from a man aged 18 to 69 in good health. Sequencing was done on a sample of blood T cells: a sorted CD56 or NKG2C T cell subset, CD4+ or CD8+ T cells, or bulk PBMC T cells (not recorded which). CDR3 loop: CATSSQGGLAVAKNIQYF.